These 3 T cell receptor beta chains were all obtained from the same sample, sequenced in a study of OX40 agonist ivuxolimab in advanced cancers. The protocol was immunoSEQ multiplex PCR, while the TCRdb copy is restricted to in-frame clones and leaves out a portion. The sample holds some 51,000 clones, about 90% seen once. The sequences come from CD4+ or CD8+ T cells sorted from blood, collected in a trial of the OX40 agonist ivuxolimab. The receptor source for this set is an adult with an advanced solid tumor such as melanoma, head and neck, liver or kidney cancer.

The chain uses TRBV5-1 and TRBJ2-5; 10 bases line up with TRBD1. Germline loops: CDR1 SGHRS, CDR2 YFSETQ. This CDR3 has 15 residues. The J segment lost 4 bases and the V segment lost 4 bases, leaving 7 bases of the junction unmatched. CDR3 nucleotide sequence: TGCGCCAGCAGCCCGGACAGGGGGGACGGAGAGACCCAGTACTTC. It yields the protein CASSPDRGDGETQYF.

The CDR3 loop reads CASTPAGAYNEQFF. Written as DNA, the CDR3 is TGTGCCAGCACACCCGCGGGGGCTTACAATGAGCAGTTCTTC. The chain combines TRBV28 with TRBJ2-1; D is perhaps TRBD2 (7 bases). Trimming pared 7 bases from V and 4 bases from J, leaving 14 bases between. The CDR3 spans 14 residues. Germline V gives CDR1 MDHEN, CDR2 SYDVKM.

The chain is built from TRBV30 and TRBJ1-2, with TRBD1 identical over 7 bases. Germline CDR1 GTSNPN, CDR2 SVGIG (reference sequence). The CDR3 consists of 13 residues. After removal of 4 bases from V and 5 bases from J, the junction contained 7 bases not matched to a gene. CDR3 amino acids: CAWNRQGEYGYTF. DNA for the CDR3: TGTGCCTGGAATAGGCAGGGGGAATATGGCTACACCTTC.